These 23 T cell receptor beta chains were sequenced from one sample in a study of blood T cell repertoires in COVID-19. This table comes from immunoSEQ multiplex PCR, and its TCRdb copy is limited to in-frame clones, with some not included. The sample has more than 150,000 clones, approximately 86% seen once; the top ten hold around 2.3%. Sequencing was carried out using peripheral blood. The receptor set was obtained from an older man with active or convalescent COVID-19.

The CDR3 DNA is TGCGCCAGCAGCCAAGCTTTAAGGACTAGCGTATCCTACGAGCAGTACTTC. As protein: CASSQALRTSVSYEQYF. The chain joins TRBV4-1 to TRBJ2-7; TRBD2 agrees at 9 bases. V lost 1 base to trimming and J lost 1 base; unmatched junction nucleotides: 8. Per germline, CDR1 MGHRA and CDR2 YSYEKL. The length of the CDR3 is 17 residues.

In DNA form, the CDR3 reads TGTGCCAGTAGTAGGGACAGGGTGAGCAATCAGCCCCAGCATTTT. Protein sequence: CASSRDRVSNQPQHF. This chain joins TRBV19 and TRBJ1-5, with 9 bases aligning to TRBD1. The V gene's germline CDR1 is LNHDA and CDR2 SQIVND (reference sequence). The CDR3 is 15 amino acids. The junction had 2 bases not matched to a gene; V was cut back by 4 bases and J by 1 base.

Written as DNA, the CDR3 is TGTGCCAGCTCACCAGTCGCCGGGACTAGCGGGGGGGCTAGCGGTTCCTACAATGAGCAGTTCTTC. This codes for CASSPVAGTSGGASGSYNEQFF. The genes are TRBV18 and TRBJ2-1; 16 bases line up with TRBD2. V shed 2 bases and J 1 base; nucleotides not matched to a gene: 14. CDR3 length: 22 residues. CDR1 and CDR2 from the germline V gene are KGHSH and LQKENI.

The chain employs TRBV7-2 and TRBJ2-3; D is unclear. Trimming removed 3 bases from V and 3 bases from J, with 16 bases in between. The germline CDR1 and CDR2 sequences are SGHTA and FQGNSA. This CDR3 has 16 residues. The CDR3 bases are TGTGCCAGCAGCTTTACGTCGGTCATTCTAACAGATACGCAGTATTTT. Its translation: CASSFTSVILTDTQYF.

The CDR3 sequence: CASRRDRDNLSGANVLTF. Here the CDR3 DNA reads TGTGCCAGCAGAAGGGACAGGGACAATCTCTCTGGGGCCAACGTCCTGACTTTC. This chain uses TRBV21-1 with TRBJ2-6; no check of the table's D call, TRBD1, against the DNA was made. TRBV21-1 is a recognized pseudogene. The CDR3 has 18 residues.

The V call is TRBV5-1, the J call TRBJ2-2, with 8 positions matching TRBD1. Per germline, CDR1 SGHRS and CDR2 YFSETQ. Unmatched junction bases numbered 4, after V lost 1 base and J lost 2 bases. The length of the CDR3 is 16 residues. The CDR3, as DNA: TGCGCCAGCAGCTTGATGACAGGGGTTAACACCGGGGAGCTGTTTTTT. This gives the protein CASSLMTGVNTGELFF. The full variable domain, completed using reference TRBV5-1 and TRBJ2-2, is KAGVTQTPRYLIKTRGQQVTLSCSPISGHRSVSWYQQTPGQGLQFLFEYFSETQRNKGNFPGRFSGRQFSNSRSEMNVSTLELGDSALYLCASSLMTGVNTGELFFGEGSRLTVL.

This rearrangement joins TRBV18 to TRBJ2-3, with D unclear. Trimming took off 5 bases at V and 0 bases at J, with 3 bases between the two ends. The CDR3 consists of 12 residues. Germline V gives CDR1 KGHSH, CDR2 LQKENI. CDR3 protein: CASSTSTDTQYF. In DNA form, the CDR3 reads TGTGCCAGCTCAACTAGCACAGATACGCAGTATTTT.

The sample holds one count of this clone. CDR3 DNA: TGTGCCACCAGCTCCGGGGGGTTCAACCAAGAGACCCAGTACTTC. Its translation is CATSSGGFNQETQYF. This chain links TRBV15 with TRBJ2-5; 7 bases match TRBD2. Germline-derived CDR1 and CDR2 are LNHNV and YYDKDF (reference sequence). This CDR3 spans 15 amino acids. The junction had 6 bases not matched to a gene; V was cut back by 5 bases and J by 0 bases.

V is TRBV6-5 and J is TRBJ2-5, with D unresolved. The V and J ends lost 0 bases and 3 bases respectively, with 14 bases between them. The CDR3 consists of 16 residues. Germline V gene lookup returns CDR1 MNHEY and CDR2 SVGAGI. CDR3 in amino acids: CASSYSTGRLKETQYF. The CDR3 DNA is TGTGCCAGCAGTTACTCGACCGGCAGGCTAAAAGAGACCCAGTACTTC.

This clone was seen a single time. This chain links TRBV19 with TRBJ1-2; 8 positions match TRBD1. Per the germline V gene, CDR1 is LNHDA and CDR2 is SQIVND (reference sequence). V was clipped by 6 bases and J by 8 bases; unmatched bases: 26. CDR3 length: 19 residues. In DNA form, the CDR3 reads TGTGCCAGTAGCCGAGAGGGGACAGGTAAAGCTATGGTCCAACAGGGCTACACCTTC. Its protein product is CASSREGTGKAMVQQGYTF.

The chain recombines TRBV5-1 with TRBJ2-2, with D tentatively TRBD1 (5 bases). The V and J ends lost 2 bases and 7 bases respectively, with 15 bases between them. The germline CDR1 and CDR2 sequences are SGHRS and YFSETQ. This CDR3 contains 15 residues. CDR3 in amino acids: CASSLASGNGGELFF. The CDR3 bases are TGCGCCAGCAGCTTAGCCTCAGGGAATGGCGGGGAGCTGTTTTTT.

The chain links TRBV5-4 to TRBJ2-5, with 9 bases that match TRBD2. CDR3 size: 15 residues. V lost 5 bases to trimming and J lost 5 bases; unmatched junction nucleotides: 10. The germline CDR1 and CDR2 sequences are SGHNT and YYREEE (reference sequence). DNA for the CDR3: TGTGCCAGCAGTCCGGGACTAGCCAATGGGGAGACCCAGTACTTC. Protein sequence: CASSPGLANGETQYF.

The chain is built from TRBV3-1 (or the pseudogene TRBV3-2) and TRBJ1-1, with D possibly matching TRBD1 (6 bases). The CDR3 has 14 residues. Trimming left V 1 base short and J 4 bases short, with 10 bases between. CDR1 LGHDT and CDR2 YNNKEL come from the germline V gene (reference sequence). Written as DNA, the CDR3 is TGTGCCAGCAGCCAAGTAGGGGGGGCCACTGAAGCTTTCTTT. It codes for CASSQVGGATEAFF.

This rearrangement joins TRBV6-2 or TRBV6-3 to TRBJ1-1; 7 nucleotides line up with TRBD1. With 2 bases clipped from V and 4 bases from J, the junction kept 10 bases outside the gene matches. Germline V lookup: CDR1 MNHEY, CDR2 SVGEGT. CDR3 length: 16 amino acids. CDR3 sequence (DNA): TGTGCCAGCAGTTACCGACCAACAGGGGTTCGCACTGAAGCTTTCTTT. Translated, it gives CASSYRPTGVRTEAFF.

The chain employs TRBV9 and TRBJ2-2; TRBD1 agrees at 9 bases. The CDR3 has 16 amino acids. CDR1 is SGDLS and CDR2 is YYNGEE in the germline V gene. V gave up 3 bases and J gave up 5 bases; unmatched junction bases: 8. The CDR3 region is CASSDLRQGGTGELFF. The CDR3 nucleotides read TGTGCCAGCAGCGACCTTAGACAGGGGGGTACCGGGGAGCTGTTTTTT.

CDR3 in DNA: TGTGCCACCAGCAGAGTTTCCGGACTTGGACGGTACTCCTACAATGAGCAGTTCTTC. It codes for CATSRVSGLGRYSYNEQFF. This chain uses TRBV15 with TRBJ2-1, with a possible D match to TRBD2 (5 bases). Trimming pared 1 base from V and 0 bases from J, leaving 19 bases between. The CDR3 contains 19 residues. The germline V gene has CDR1 LNHNV and CDR2 YYDKDF (reference sequence).

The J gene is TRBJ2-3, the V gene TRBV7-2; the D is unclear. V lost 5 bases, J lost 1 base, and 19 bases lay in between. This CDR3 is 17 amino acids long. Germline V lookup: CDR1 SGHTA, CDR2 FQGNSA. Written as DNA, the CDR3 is TGTGCCAGCAGCCCATATGGGCATCCCACACGCACAGATACGCAGTATTTT. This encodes CASSPYGHPTRTDTQYF.

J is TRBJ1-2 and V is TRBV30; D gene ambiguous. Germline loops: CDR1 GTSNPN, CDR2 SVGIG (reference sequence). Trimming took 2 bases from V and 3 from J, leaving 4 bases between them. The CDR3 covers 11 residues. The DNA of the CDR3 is TGTGCCTGGAGTACATACTATGGCTACACCTTC. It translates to CAWSTYYGYTF.

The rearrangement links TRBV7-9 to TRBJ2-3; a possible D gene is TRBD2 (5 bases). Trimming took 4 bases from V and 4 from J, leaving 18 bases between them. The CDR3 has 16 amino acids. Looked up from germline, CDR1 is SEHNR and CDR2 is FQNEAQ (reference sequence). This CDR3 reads CASSSPLGNRADTQYF. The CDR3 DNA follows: TGTGCCAGCAGCTCCCCTCTCGGGAATCGGGCAGATACGCAGTATTTT.

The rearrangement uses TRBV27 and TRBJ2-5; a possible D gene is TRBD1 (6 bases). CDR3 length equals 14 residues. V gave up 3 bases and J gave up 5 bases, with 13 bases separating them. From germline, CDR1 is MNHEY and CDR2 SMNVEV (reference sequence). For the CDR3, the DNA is TGTGCCAGCAGTTTGGGACAAAGGGTTGAGACCCAGTACTTC. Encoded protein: CASSLGQRVETQYF.

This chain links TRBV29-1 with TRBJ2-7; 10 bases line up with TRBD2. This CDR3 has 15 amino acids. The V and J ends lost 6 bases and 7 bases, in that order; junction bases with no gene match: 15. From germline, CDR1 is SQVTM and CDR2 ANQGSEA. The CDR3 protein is CSVHSGLAGVGEQYF. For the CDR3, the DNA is TGCAGCGTCCACAGTGGCCTAGCGGGAGTGGGTGAGCAGTACTTC.

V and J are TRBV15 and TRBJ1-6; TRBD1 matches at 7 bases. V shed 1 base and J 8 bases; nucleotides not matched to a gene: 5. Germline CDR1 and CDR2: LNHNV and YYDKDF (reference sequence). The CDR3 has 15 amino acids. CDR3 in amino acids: CATSRGQGSYSPLHF. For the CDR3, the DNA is TGTGCCACCAGCAGAGGACAGGGATCCTATTCACCCCTCCACTTT.

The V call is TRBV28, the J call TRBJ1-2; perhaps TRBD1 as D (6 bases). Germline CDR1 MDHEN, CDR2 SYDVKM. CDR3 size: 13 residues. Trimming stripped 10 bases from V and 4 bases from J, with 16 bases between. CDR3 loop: CATWDTASYGYTF. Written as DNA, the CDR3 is TGTGCCACATGGGACACCGCTTCCTATGGCTACACCTTC.